This is a list of T cell receptor beta chains from one sample in a study of Graves' ophthalmopathy and Graves' hyperthyroidism. Via MiXCR, TCRdb re-called the multiplex PCR reads, giving one row per CDR3 protein. The sample has about 640,000 distinct CDR3 sequences, about 40% seen once. The specimen was peripheral blood. All receptors derive from an adult man with Graves' ophthalmopathy. Both conserved end residues are part of each CDR3. D genes are given only for firm matches. Some rows mark clone size as missing; the rest say once, few, many or name a class of expanded clone.

D	size	V	J	DNA	CDR3
-	-	TRBV7-9	TRBJ1-3	TGTGCCAGCAGCCCCATCGGGGGGAGCACCATATATTTT	CASSPIGGSTIYF
TRBD2	-	TRBV25-1	TRBJ2-1	TGTGCCAGCGTTACTGAGGCTAGCGGGGCAGGCAATGAGCAGTTCTTC	CASVTEASGAGNEQFF
-	-	TRBV2	TRBJ1-1	TGTGCCAGCAGTGAAAGAGGGGGAGCTGAAGCTTTCTTT	CASSERGGAEAFF
-	-	TRBV7-3	TRBJ1-2	TGTGCCAGCAGCTCTAACCGGGACTATGGCTACACCTTC	CASSSNRDYGYTF
TRBD1	-	TRBV2	TRBJ2-1	TGTGCCAGCAGTACAGGGGCCCCTGAGCAGTTCTTC	CASSTGAPEQFF
TRBD2	-	TRBV7-2	TRBJ2-4	TGTGCCAGCTCCCCAGTCAGGCTAGCGGGAGGAAGGCCAAACATTCAGTACTTC	CASSPVRLAGGRPNIQYF
-	many	TRBV29-1	TRBJ1-1	TGCAGCGCCCGAACCGGGACACCCGACGAAGCTTTCTTT	CSARTGTPDEAFF
TRBD1	-	TRBV29-1	TRBJ1-2	TGCAGCGTTGGGACAGGGGCGGTATTCGGCTACACCTTC	CSVGTGAVFGYTF
-	many	TRBV7-8	TRBJ1-1	TGTGCCAGCAGCGGAACGACAGCGAACACTGAAGCTTTCTTT	CASSGTTANTEAFF
-	many	TRBV10-1	TRBJ1-6	TGCGCCACCAACACTCAATACGGACAGCACTATAATTCACCCCTCCACTTT	CATNTQYGQHYNSPLHF
TRBD1	-	TRBV15	TRBJ1-6	TGTGCCACCAGCAGAGTGACCGTCAGCTACAGGGGTTCACCCCTCCACTTT	CATSRVTVSYRGSPLHF
TRBD1	-	TRBV29-1	TRBJ2-2	TGCAGCCCTCACAGGGGGCGTAACGGGGAGCTGTTTTTT	CSPHRGRNGELFF
-	few	TRBV20-1	TRBJ2-7	TGCAGTGCTAGGAGGCCAGGGGATACCTACGAGCAGTACTTC	CSARRPGDTYEQYF
-	-	TRBV29-1	TRBJ2-7	TGCAGCGTTGCCGGGGGGACAGTTCAGGAGCAGTACTTC	CSVAGGTVQEQYF
-	once	TRBV29-1	TRBJ1-2	TGCAGCACTCGGAGCAGGGTAATCGGCTACACCTTC	CSTRSRVIGYTF
TRBD1	-	TRBV4-3	TRBJ2-5	TGCGCCAGCAGCCAATCAGGGGGGACCCAGTACTTC	CASSQSGGTQYF
-	-	TRBV7-6	TRBJ2-3	TGTGCCAGCAGTGAGAGGGCCTCGAACACAGATACGCAGTATTTT	CASSERASNTDTQYF
-	-	TRBV2	TRBJ2-2	TGTGCCAGCCTACCTCACGGGGTGTACACCGGGGAGCTGTTTTTT	CASLPHGVYTGELFF
-	-	TRBV2	TRBJ1-5	TGTGCCAGCAGCATCGGGGAGACCCAGCATTTT	CASSIGETQHF
-	once	TRBV10-3	TRBJ2-5	TGTGCCTGCAGTCCCTGGATTATGTCTCAAGAGACCCAGTACTTC	CACSPWIMSQETQYF
-	few	TRBV12-5	TRBJ1-2	TGTGCTAGTGGTTTTCTTGTCGGGGGCTACACCTTC	CASGFLVGGYTF
-	many	TRBV2	TRBJ2-7	TGTGCCAGCAGTGAAGGAATAGGGTACGAGCAGTACTTC	CASSEGIGYEQYF
-	few	TRBV10-3	TRBJ1-1	TGTGCCAGCAGTTACTCGGGGGGGGCTGAAGCTTTCTTT	CASSYSGGAEAFF
TRBD1	-	TRBV29-1	TRBJ1-2	TGCAGCGTCCGGGACAGGGGGCATGGCTACACCTTC	CSVRDRGHGYTF
-	-	TRBV2	TRBJ2-2	TGTGCCAGCCGCGAGGGCGGGGGCTTGTCCCGGGAGCTGTTTTTT	CASREGGGLSRELFF
TRBD1	-	TRBV7-9	TRBJ1-1	TGTGCCAGCAGCCGACGACCGGGACAGGGAGCCGCTATAACGAACACTGAAGCTTTCTTT	CASSRRPGQGAAITNTEAFF
TRBD1	many	TRBV6-6	TRBJ1-6	TGTGCCAGCAGCCCAGGACAGGGGGCCAATTCACCCCTCCACTTT	CASSPGQGANSPLHF
-	once	TRBV2	TRBJ2-7	TGTGCCTGGCCCGAAGTACTGGGTCTCCACGAGCAGTACTTC	CAWPEVLGLHEQYF
-	-	TRBV29-1	TRBJ1-4	TGCAGCGTTCCTAAGGGACTCAGTAATGAAAAACTGTTTTTT	CSVPKGLSNEKLFF
-	many	TRBV29-1	TRBJ2-5	TGCAGCGTCAACCCTAGACTAGTACAAGAGACCCAGTACTTC	CSVNPRLVQETQYF
TRBD2	few	TRBV12-3/TRBV12-4	TRBJ2-2	TGTGCCAGCAGTCCTCCCCTAGCGGGCACCGGGGAGCTGTTTTTT	CASSPPLAGTGELFF
-	-	TRBV9	TRBJ2-5	TGTGCCAGCAGCGCAGAGGCCCAGTACTTC	CASSAEAQYF
-	few	TRBV19	TRBJ1-1	TGTGCCAGTAGTATATTTCCGAACACTGAAGCTTTCTTT	CASSIFPNTEAFF
TRBD2	-	TRBV5-1	TRBJ2-5	TGCGCCAGCGGCCCGGGGGGGAGTATGCTGGAGACCCAGTACTTC	CASGPGGSMLETQYF
-	few	TRBV2	TRBJ1-1	TGTGCCAGCAGTTATTTAGTTCTAGAAAAGGGGAACACTGAAGCTTTCTTT	CASSYLVLEKGNTEAFF
-	-	TRBV29-1	TRBJ1-1	TGCAGTTTAGTGCGGGGGGGAGGCACTGAAGCTTTCTTT	CSLVRGGGTEAFF
-	many	TRBV15	TRBJ2-2	TGTGCCACCAGCAGCTCCGGGACATACGTAGAAGGGGAGCTGTTTTTT	CATSSSGTYVEGELFF
-	-	TRBV10-3	TRBJ2-2	TGTGCCAGCGGTCCGACAGTCACGAACACCGGGGAGCTGTTTTTT	CASGPTVTNTGELFF
-	-	TRBV13	TRBJ2-5	TGTGCCAGCAGCCGCGTTGGGGTAAGGGAGACCCAGTACTTC	CASSRVGVRETQYF
-	many	TRBV12-3/TRBV12-4	TRBJ1-2	TGTGCCAGCAGTCCCGGGAGGCAAAGTGGCTACACCTTC	CASSPGRQSGYTF